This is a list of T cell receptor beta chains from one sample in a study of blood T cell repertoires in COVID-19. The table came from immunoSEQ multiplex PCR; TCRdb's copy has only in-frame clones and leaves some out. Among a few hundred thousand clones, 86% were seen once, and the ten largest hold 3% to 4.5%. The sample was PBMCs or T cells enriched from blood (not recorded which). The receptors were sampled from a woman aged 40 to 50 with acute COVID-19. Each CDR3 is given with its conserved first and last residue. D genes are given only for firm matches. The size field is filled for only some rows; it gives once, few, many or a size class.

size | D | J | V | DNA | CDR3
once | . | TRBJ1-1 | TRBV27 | TGTGCCAGCAGTTCATCCTCCGACATCACTGAAGCTTTCTTT | CASSSSSDITEAFF
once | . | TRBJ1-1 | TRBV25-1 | TGTGCCAGCAGCCCCCATGCGGGGTCGGGGACTGAAGCTTTCTTT | CASSPHAGSGTEAFF
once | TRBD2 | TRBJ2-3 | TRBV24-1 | TGTGCCACCAGTGATCGGACTAGCGGGAGTTGTTTT | CATSDRTSGSCF
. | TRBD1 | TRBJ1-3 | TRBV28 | TGTGCCAGCAGTACAGGGGTTAGCGGAAACACCATATATTTT | CASSTGVSGNTIYF
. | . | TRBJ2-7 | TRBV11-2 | TGTGCCAGCAGCTTATTGAGCTACGAGCAGTACTTC | CASSLLSYEQYF
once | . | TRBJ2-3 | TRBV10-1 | TGCGCCAGCAGTGACCTAGAAACAGATACGCAGTATTTT | CASSDLETDTQYF
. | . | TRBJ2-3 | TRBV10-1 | TGCGCCAGCAACGACACTCCTAGCACAGATACGCAGTATTTT | CASNDTPSTDTQYF
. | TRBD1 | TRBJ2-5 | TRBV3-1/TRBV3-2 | TGTGCCAGCAGCCGTTTGACAGGGGACCCAAATCGGGAGACCCAGTACTTC | CASSRLTGDPNRETQYF
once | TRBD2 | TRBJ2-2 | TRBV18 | TGTGCCAGCTCGCGGACTAGCGGGACGGCCGGGGAGCTGTTTTTT | CASSRTSGTAGELFF
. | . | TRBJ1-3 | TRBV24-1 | TGTGCCACCAGTGATCCCCACTCTGGAAACACCATATATTTT | CATSDPHSGNTIYF
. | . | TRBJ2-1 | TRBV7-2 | TGTGCCAGCAGCTCCCAGAACTCCTACAATGAGCAGTTCTTC | CASSSQNSYNEQFF
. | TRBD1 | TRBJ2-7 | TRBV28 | TGTGCCAGCAGTTCCCTTTGGGACAGTTACTCCTACGAGCAGTACTTC | CASSSLWDSYSYEQYF
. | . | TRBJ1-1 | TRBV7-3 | TGTGCCAGCAGCTTATCCCCTGGTACGTTGAGCCAAGCTTTCTTT | CASSLSPGTLSQAFF
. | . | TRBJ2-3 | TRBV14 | TGTGCCAGCAGCCAAGGAAGAAGTAGCTTCCTCACAGATACGCAGTATTTT | CASSQGRSSFLTDTQYF
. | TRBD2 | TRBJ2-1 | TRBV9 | TGTGCCAGCAGCGTACCCGGGACATCGAACCGAGGACTAGCGGGAGAACCTGAGCAGTTCTTC | CASSVPGTSNRGLAGEPEQFF
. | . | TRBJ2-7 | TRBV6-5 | TGTGCCAGCAGTTACGCCCCCTCTCGGAGGGGCTACGAGCAGTACTTC | CASSYAPSRRGYEQYF
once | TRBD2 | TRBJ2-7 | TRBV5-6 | TGTGCCAGCAGCTCGTATTTGGAAAATAGCGGGAACTACTACGAGCAGTACTTC | CASSSYLENSGNYYEQYF
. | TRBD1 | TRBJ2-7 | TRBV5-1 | TGCGCCAGCAGCTTCAGGACAGGGCCTTACGAGCAGTACTTC | CASSFRTGPYEQYF
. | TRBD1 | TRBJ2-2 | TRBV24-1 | TGTGCCACCAGTGACTCGGGACAGGGGGCGCGAACCGGGGAGCTGTTTTTT | CATSDSGQGARTGELFF
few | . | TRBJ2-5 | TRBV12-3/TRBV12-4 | TGTGCCAGCGGCGGGGAGACCCAGTACTTC | CASGGETQYF
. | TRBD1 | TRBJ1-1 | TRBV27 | TGTGCCAGCAGTTTATTTGGACAGGGGGGCGGTGAAGCTTTCTTT | CASSLFGQGGGEAFF
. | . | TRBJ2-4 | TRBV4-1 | TGCGCCAGCAGCCAAGACAGGCGATCCATTCAGTACTTC | CASSQDRRSIQYF
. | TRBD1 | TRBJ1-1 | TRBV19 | TGTGCCAGTAGTATCCCCGGGACAGGGAACACTGAAGCTTTCTTT | CASSIPGTGNTEAFF
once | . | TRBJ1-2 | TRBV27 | TGTGCCAGCAGTTTGCGGGGGAACTATGGCTACACCTTC | CASSLRGNYGYTF
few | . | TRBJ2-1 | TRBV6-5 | TGTGCCAGCAGTCTACAGGGTAAAGTGAACAATGAGCAGTTCTTC | CASSLQGKVNNEQFF
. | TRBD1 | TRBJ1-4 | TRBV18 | TGTGCCAGCTCACCAGGTGAATGGGACAGGGTCCGTTTT | CASSPGEWDRVRF
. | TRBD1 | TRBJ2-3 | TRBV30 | TGTGCCTGGAACCGGGACAGTTTGCATACGCAGTATTTT | CAWNRDSLHTQYF
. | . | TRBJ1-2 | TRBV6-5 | TGTGCCAGCACCTCGGGGTGGTCCTATGGCTACACCTTC | CASTSGWSYGYTF
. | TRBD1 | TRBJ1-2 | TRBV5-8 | TGTGCCAGCAGCACGTCCCGGACAGGGTATAATGGCTACACCTTC | CASSTSRTGYNGYTF
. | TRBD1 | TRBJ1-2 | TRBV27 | TGTGCCAGCACCCCCCGGGGCGGGACAGGCTTAAACTATGGCTACACCTTC | CASTPRGGTGLNYGYTF
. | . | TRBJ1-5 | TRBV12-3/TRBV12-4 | TGTGCCAGCAGTTTTGGAAGGGGACAGCCCCAGCATTTT | CASSFGRGQPQHF
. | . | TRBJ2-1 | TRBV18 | TGTGCCAGCTCACGCGACGGAGCCTACAATGAGCAGTTCTTC | CASSRDGAYNEQFF
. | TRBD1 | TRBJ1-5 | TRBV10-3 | TGTGCCATCAGATCAGAGACAGGGGACAACAATCAGCCCCAGCATTTT | CAIRSETGDNNQPQHF
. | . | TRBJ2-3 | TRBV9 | TGTGCCAGCAGCGGCCGGGACAACTATTTGAGCACAGATACGCAGTATTTT | CASSGRDNYLSTDTQYF
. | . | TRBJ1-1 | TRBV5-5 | TGTGCCAGCAGCTTACCCCGGGACACTGAAGCTTTCTTT | CASSLPRDTEAFF
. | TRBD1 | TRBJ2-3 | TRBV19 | TGTGCCAGTAGTTATGGACAGGCGACTAGCACAGATACGCAGTATTTT | CASSYGQATSTDTQYF
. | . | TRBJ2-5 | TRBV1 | TGCACCAGCAGCCCCACGGGGACTAGCGGGAGGCAAGAGACCCAGTACTTC | CTSSPTGTSGRQETQYF
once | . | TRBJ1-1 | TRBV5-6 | TGTGCCAGCAGCTCCCCGGGGGGGCTAACCGCTGAAGCTTTCTTT | CASSSPGGLTAEAFF
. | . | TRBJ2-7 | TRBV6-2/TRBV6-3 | TGTGCCAGCAGTTACTCCTCGGAGGAGCTCCTAAGCTCCTACGAGCAGTACTTC | CASSYSSEELLSSYEQYF
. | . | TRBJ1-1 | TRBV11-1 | TGTGCCAGCAGCCCTTATAGGCCAGGGACAAAAACTGAAGCTTTCTTT | CASSPYRPGTKTEAFF
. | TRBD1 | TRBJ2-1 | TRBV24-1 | TGTGCCACCAGCGATAGGGCGGCAGGGGGTTATGAGCAGTTCTTC | CATSDRAAGGYEQFF
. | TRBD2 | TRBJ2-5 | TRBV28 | TGTGCCAGCACCAAGGGTTCGGGGGGAGAGACCCAGTACTTC | CASTKGSGGETQYF
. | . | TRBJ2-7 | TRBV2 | TGTGCCACCAGACTAGGTTACGAGCAGTACTTC | CATRLGYEQYF
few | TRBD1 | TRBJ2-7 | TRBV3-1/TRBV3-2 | TGTGCCAGCAGCCAGATGACAGGGGGATACGAGCAGTACTTC | CASSQMTGGYEQYF
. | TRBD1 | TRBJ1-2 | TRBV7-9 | TGTGCCAGCAGCGATAGCCGACAGGGGGCATCCACTGGCTACACCTTC | CASSDSRQGASTGYTF
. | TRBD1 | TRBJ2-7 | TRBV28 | TGTGCCAGCAGTTTCTCTGGACAGGGGATGCGGTACGAGCAGTACTTC | CASSFSGQGMRYEQYF
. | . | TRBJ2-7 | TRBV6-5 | TGTGCCAGCAGTTCATCCAGGGGTACCATCTACGAGCAGTACTTC | CASSSSRGTIYEQYF
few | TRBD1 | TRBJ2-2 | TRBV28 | TGTGCCAGCAGTCCAACCGACAGGGGGAGGACCGGGGAGCTGTTTTTT | CASSPTDRGRTGELFF
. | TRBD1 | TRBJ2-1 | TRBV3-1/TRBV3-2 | TGTGCCAGCAGCGTCGACAGGGGGGGGTACAATGAGCAGTTCTTC | CASSVDRGGYNEQFF
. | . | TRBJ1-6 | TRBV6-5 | TGTGCCAGCAGTTACTCTATCTTAAATAATTCACCCCTCCACTTT | CASSYSILNNSPLHF
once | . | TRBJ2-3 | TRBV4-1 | TGCGCCAGCAGCCAAGGGGGAGCAGGTGCGCAGTATTTT | CASSQGGAGAQYF
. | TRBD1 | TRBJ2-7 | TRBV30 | TGTGCCGGGACAGGGCCTGGCTACGAGCAGTACTTC | CAGTGPGYEQYF
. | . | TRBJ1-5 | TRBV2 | TGTGCCAGCAGTGACAGGGTGATCAATCAGCCCCAGCATTTT | CASSDRVINQPQHF
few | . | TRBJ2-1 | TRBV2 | TGTGCCAGCAGTGAATCTGGCCAGGGTCGAGGCAATGAGCAGTTCTTC | CASSESGQGRGNEQFF
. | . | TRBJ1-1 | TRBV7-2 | TGTGCCAGCAGCTTAGTCAGGGTGAACACTGAAGCTTTCTTT | CASSLVRVNTEAFF
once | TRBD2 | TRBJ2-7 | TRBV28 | TGTGCCAGCAGTTCCGCAACTAGCGGTCCCTACGAGCAGTACTTC | CASSSATSGPYEQYF